One sample yielded the 25 T cell receptor beta chains listed below, sequenced in a study of blood T cell repertoires in COVID-19. Clones were read by immunoSEQ multiplex PCR, and TCRdb kept only the in-frame ones, dropping some. Of about 200,000 clones in the sample, 65% to 90% were seen once. What was sequenced was peripheral blood. The receptors were sampled from a human donor in a cohort sampled during active COVID-19.

This rearrangement joins TRBV7-2 to TRBJ2-3; D is undetermined. The CDR3 covers 14 residues. Trimming removed 5 bases at V and 3 bases at J, with 12 bases between. CDR1 and CDR2 from the germline V gene are SGHTA and FQGNSA. The CDR3, as DNA: TGTGCCAGCAGCGAAAACGGAGTGACAGATACGCAGTATTTT. This codes for CASSENGVTDTQYF.

This clone was counted between two and nine times. V usage is TRBV7-8 and J usage is TRBJ2-3, with 10 nucleotides matching TRBD2. The ends lost 6 bases at V and 2 bases at J; junction bases unmatched: 11. Germline V CDR1 and CDR2: SGHVS, FQNEAQ. The CDR3 runs to 17 residues. The CDR3 loop is CASRGYRLAGVTDTQYF. CDR3 DNA sequence: TGTGCCAGCAGGGGGTATAGGCTAGCGGGAGTCACAGATACGCAGTATTTT. Using reference TRBV7-8 and TRBJ2-3 for the parts outside the CDR3, the full variable domain is GAGVSQSPRYKVAKRGQDVALRCDPISGHVSLFWYQQALGQGPEFLTYFQNEAQLDKSGLPSDRFFAERPEGSVSTLKIQRTQQEDSAVYLCASRGYRLAGVTDTQYFGPGTRLTVL.

This clone has just a few counts. The chain joins TRBV5-1 to TRBJ2-5; D is uncertain. Germline CDR1 and CDR2: SGHRS and YFSETQ. CDR3 length: 12 residues. V was cut by 3 bases and J by 2 bases, with 5 bases left in between. Here the CDR3 reads CASSWSQETQYF. The CDR3 nucleotides are TGCGCCAGCAGCTGGAGTCAAGAGACCCAGTACTTC.

The chain employs TRBV10-3 and TRBJ1-5, with a possible D match to TRBD1 (5 bases). With 3 bases removed from V and 6 bases from J, the gap between germline ends came to 18 bases. Germline values: CDR1 ENHRY, CDR2 SYGVKD. The CDR3 totals 16 residues. DNA for the CDR3: TGTGCCATCAGTGATAACGAGGGCGGGGCTCGTCAGCCCCAGCATTTT. Encoded protein: CAISDNEGGARQPQHF.

The genes are TRBV28 and TRBJ2-1; 10 bases are shared with TRBD1. The CDR3 consists of 15 residues. The V segment lost 5 bases and the J segment 5 bases; nucleotides outside the gene matches: 6. Looked up from germline, CDR1 is MDHEN and CDR2 is SYDVKM. Here the CDR3 reads CASSPRDRGHNEQFF. CDR3 nucleotide sequence: TGTGCCAGCAGTCCCAGGGACAGGGGACACAATGAGCAGTTCTTC.

The chain joins TRBV7-2 to TRBJ2-5; tentatively, D is TRBD2 (5 bases). The CDR3 consists of 16 residues. CDR1 SGHTA and CDR2 FQGNSA come from the germline V gene. The V and J ends lost 0 bases and 2 bases respectively, with 13 bases between them. In nucleotides, the CDR3 is TGTGCCAGCAGCTTAGCAAGAGGGAAGGCACAAGAGACCCAGTACTTC. This translates into CASSLARGKAQETQYF.

This clone was observed a few times. The V gene is TRBV4-2, the J gene TRBJ2-2, with a tentative D call TRBD2 (6 bases). In germline, CDR1 is LGHNA, CDR2 YNFKEQ. The CDR3 contains 17 residues. The V end was cut by 1 base, the J end by 7 bases, with 19 bases between. CDR3 loop: CASSQAPVGSYIGELFF. The CDR3 DNA reads as TGTGCCAGCAGCCAAGCCCCTGTCGGGAGTTATATCGGGGAGCTGTTTTTT.

This clone has a count of ten or more. As DNA, the CDR3 is TGCGCCAGCAGCCAAGGACTAGCGGGAGGATATCCTTACGAGCAGTACTTC. Protein: CASSQGLAGGYPYEQYF. The chain is built from TRBV4-1 and TRBJ2-7, with 13 bases identical to TRBD2. CDR1 is MGHRA and CDR2 is YSYEKL in the germline V gene. The CDR3 has 17 amino acids. V lost 1 base, J lost 4 bases, and 7 bases stayed unmatched.

CDR3 coding DNA: TGTGCCAGTAGTACGACTAGCGGAGACTACGAGCAGTACTTC. Its translation: CASSTTSGDYEQYF. The chain carries TRBV19 and TRBJ2-7; 9 nucleotides agree with TRBD2. Per germline, CDR1 LNHDA and CDR2 SQIVND (reference sequence). J was trimmed by 3 bases and V by 4 bases; bases with no gene match: 4. The CDR3 is 14 amino acids.

This chain uses TRBV28 with TRBJ2-1, with TRBD2 identical over 7 bases. The V and J ends lost 3 bases and 7 bases, in that order; junction bases with no gene match: 3. Germline CDR1 MDHEN, CDR2 SYDVKM. The CDR3 runs to 13 residues. In nucleotides, the CDR3 is TGTGCCAGCAGTTTCCGGCGGGGGAATGAGCAGTTCTTC. It encodes CASSFRRGNEQFF.

The V call is TRBV28, the J call TRBJ1-4, with D possibly TRBD1 on 5 matching bases. The CDR3 consists of 13 residues. Trimming took off 9 bases at V and 7 bases at J, with 15 bases between the two ends. Germline CDR1 and CDR2: MDHEN and SYDVKM. In nucleotides, the CDR3 is TGTGCCAGTGCGTGGCAGGGAGGTGAAAAACTGTTTTTT. It specifies CASAWQGGEKLFF.

The V and J genes are TRBV28 and TRBJ2-5; 10 nucleotides match TRBD2. Germline CDR1 and CDR2: MDHEN and SYDVKM. This CDR3 comprises 15 residues. V was pared by 4 bases and J by 4 bases, with 6 bases of the junction left unmatched. The CDR3 loop reads CASSWSGRARETQYF. The DNA of the CDR3 is TGTGCCAGCAGTTGGAGCGGGAGGGCCCGAGAGACCCAGTACTTC.

At least ten counts were recorded for this clone. The chain recombines TRBV10-1 with TRBJ2-7; 9 bases map to TRBD1. Germline lookup yields CDR1 WNHNN and CDR2 SYGVQD (reference sequence). With 3 bases clipped from V and 1 base from J, the junction kept 4 bases outside the gene matches. The CDR3 has 15 residues. This CDR3 reads CASSEGTGSSYEQYF. The CDR3, as DNA: TGCGCCAGCAGTGAAGGGACAGGGTCTTCCTACGAGCAGTACTTC.

This clone was seen only once. The chain recombines TRBV3-1 (or the pseudogene TRBV3-2) with TRBJ1-4; 9 bases match TRBD1. The CDR3 loop spans 19 amino acids. The V gene's germline CDR1 is LGHDT and CDR2 YNNKEL (reference sequence). Trimming at V came to 6 bases and at J to 4 bases, leaving 18 bases not matched to a gene. CDR3 protein: CASRPGQGTSGWGNEKLFF. The CDR3 DNA reads TGTGCCAGCAGACCCGGACAGGGGACATCAGGCTGGGGTAATGAAAAACTGTTTTTT.

This chain joins TRBV28 and TRBJ2-5; D call uncertain. V was shortened by 4 bases and J by 4 bases, with 4 bases between the two germline ends. Germline V gene lookup returns CDR1 MDHEN and CDR2 SYDVKM. This CDR3 contains 11 residues. CDR3 protein: CASSSRETQYF. The CDR3, as DNA: TGTGCCAGCAGTTCCAGAGAGACCCAGTACTTC.

V gene TRBV5-1 combines with J gene TRBJ2-7; 9 bases match TRBD1. The V and J ends lost 3 bases and 4 bases, in that order; junction bases with no gene match: 5. Germline assignment: CDR1 SGHRS and CDR2 YFSETQ. CDR3 length equals 14 residues. CDR3 nucleotides: TGCGCCAGCAGCTCACCCGACAGGGGGTACGAGCAGTACTTC. It is translated as CASSSPDRGYEQYF.

V usage is TRBV19 and J usage is TRBJ2-1; 8 bases fit TRBD1. The CDR3 is 18 amino acids. CDR1 LNHDA and CDR2 SQIVND come from the germline V gene (reference sequence). The J segment lost 7 bases and the V segment lost 3 bases, leaving 17 bases of the junction unmatched. The CDR3 DNA is TGTGCCAGTAGTATTAAAATCTTGGCAGGGGGCTTTGGTAATGAGCAGTTCTTC. Its protein is CASSIKILAGGFGNEQFF. The variable domain in full, completed from reference TRBV19 and TRBJ2-1, reads DGGITQSPKYLFRKEGQNVTLSCEQNLNHDAMYWYRQDPGQGLRLIYYSQIVNDFQKGDIAEGYSVSREKKESFPLTVTSAQKNPTAFYLCASSIKILAGGFGNEQFFGPGTRLTVL.

This clone was recorded only once. The chain has TRBV20-1 and TRBJ2-3, with D perhaps matching TRBD2 (5 bases). The V gene lost 3 bases and the J gene lost 0 bases, with 13 bases spanning the gap. CDR3 length equals 15 residues. Germline CDR1 is DFQATT and CDR2 is SNEGSKA (reference sequence). The CDR3 reads CSASLRDSSTDTQYF. The CDR3 nucleotides are TGCAGTGCTAGTCTTCGGGATTCTAGCACAGATACGCAGTATTTT.

The rearrangement links TRBV11-1 to TRBJ2-4; D remains ambiguous. Germline V gene lookup returns CDR1 SGHAT and CDR2 FQDESV (reference sequence). This CDR3 is 13 amino acids long. V gave up 5 bases and J gave up 4 bases, with 9 bases separating them. This CDR3 reads CASSPKRKNIQYF. The CDR3 coding sequence is TGTGCCAGCAGCCCTAAGAGGAAAAACATTCAGTACTTC.

In this sample, this clone turned up a few times. V gene TRBV14 combines with J gene TRBJ2-7; the D gene is possibly TRBD2 (5 bases). CDR1 is SGHDN and CDR2 is FVKESK in the germline V gene. The CDR3 has 14 residues. Trimming stripped 1 base from V and 6 bases from J, with 13 bases between. The CDR3 loop is CASSQVGADGEQYF. The CDR3 nucleotides read TGTGCCAGCAGCCAAGTGGGAGCAGACGGCGAGCAGTACTTC.

The CDR3 DNA sequence: TGTGCCAGCACCGGACAGATTCGGGAGACCCAGTACTTC. Translation gives CASTGQIRETQYF. The gene calls are TRBV7-9 and TRBJ2-5, with D possibly matching TRBD1 (6 bases). The V gene lost 7 bases and the J gene lost 5 bases, with 14 bases spanning the gap. The CDR3 totals 13 residues. CDR1 is SEHNR, CDR2 FQNEAQ, per germline (reference sequence). Using reference TRBV7-9 and TRBJ2-5 for the parts outside the CDR3, the full variable domain is DTGVSQNPRHKITKRGQNVTFRCDPISEHNRLYWYRQTLGQGPEFLTYFQNEAQLEKSRLLSDRFSAERPKGSFSTLEIQRTEQGDSAMYLCASTGQIRETQYFGPGTRLLVL.

This sequence joins TRBV5-1 and TRBJ2-7; 10 bases map to TRBD1. The germline V gene encodes CDR1 SGHRS and CDR2 YFSETQ. Germline trimming cut 6 bases from V and 5 bases from J; bases unmatched to any gene: 11. The CDR3 spans 15 residues. CDR3 DNA: TGCGCCAGCACCCCAACCGGGACAGGGGTCCACGAGCAGTACTTC. Amino acid sequence: CASTPTGTGVHEQYF.

The genes are TRBV3-1 (or the pseudogene TRBV3-2) and TRBJ1-2, with D perhaps matching TRBD1 (5 bases). Trimming stripped 2 bases from V and 7 bases from J, with 23 bases between. The CDR3 is 17 amino acids. Germline V gene sequence: CDR1 LGHDT, CDR2 YNNKEL (reference sequence). CDR3 region: CASSQRLTGSRHGGYTF. In DNA form, the CDR3 reads TGTGCCAGCAGCCAACGTCTCACAGGTTCTCGGCATGGTGGCTACACCTTC.

J is TRBJ2-1 and V is TRBV6-5; a weak D match, TRBD2 (7 bases). In germline, CDR1 is MNHEY, CDR2 SVGAGI. The V end lost 10 bases, the J end lost 8 bases, and 18 bases lay between the germline ends. This CDR3 region has 13 residues. CDR3 DNA: TGTGCCACTCTTCCGGGGGGCTCCTATGAGCAGTTCTTC. Translating gives CATLPGGSYEQFF.

In its sample, this clone was seen once. The V gene is TRBV7-6, the J gene TRBJ2-5; TRBD2 agrees at 10 bases. V was clipped by 3 bases and J by 5 bases; unmatched bases: 3. The CDR3 spans 14 residues. Germline V gene lookup returns CDR1 SGHVS and CDR2 FNYEAQ. CDR3 coding DNA: TGTGCCAGCAGCTTTAGCGGGGGGCGGGAGACCCAGTACTTC. This gives the protein CASSFSGGRETQYF.